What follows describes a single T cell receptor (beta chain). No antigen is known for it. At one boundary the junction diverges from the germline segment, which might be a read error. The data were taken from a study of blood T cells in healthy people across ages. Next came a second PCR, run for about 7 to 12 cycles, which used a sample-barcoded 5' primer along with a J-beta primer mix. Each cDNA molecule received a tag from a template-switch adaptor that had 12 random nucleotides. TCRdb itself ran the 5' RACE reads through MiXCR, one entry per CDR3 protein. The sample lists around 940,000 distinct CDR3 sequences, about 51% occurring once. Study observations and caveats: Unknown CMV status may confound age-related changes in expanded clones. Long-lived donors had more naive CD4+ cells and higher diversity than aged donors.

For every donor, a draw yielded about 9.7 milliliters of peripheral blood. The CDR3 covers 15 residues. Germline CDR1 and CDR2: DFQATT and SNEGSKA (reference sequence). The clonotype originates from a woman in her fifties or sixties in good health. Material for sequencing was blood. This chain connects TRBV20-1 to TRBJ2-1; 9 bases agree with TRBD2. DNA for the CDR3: TGCAGTGCTGGGCCCGCTAGCGGGATCTACAGTGAGCAGTTCTTC. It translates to CSAGPASGIYSEQFF.